A selection of T cell receptor beta chains follows, all from one sample in a study of T cell changes during pregnancy in multiple sclerosis. Libraries were prepared by immunoSEQ multiplex PCR; TCRdb keeps only in-frame clonotypes and omits some of them. The sample has around 100,000 clones; around nine tenths are singletons. This specimen was peripheral blood, taken in the second trimester of pregnancy. The receptors shown here come from a female donor in good health, enrolled as a control in a pregnancy study. CDR3s leave out the opening cysteine and the closing phenylalanine or tryptophan. The order of the fields is V gene, D gene, J gene, CDR3 protein. The D gene is left open where the match is weak.

V: TRBV11-2; D: TRBD1; J: TRBJ1-1; CDR3: ASSLGAGTGGGYRTEAF
V: TRBV18; D: NA; J: TRBJ2-3; CDR3: ASSPRGQGTDTQY
V: TRBV11-2; D: NA; J: TRBJ1-2; CDR3: ASQGAGRDYGYT
V: TRBV29-1; D: NA; J: TRBJ1-2; CDR3: SVQGHGDGYT
V: TRBV18; D: NA; J: TRBJ2-7; CDR3: ASSPHRDNEQY
V: TRBV5-1; D: TRBD1; J: TRBJ1-6; CDR3: ASSHGQGEISSYNSPLH
V: TRBV4-1; D: TRBD2; J: TRBJ2-5; CDR3: ASSHPDLSGVETQY
V: TRBV5-8; D: NA; J: TRBJ2-4; CDR3: ASSLAGVLQY
V: TRBV28; D: TRBD1; J: TRBJ1-2; CDR3: ASSSSGTGVHYGYT
V: TRBV14; D: TRBD2; J: TRBJ2-7; CDR3: ASSPSWLADYEQY
V: TRBV19; D: TRBD2; J: TRBJ2-3; CDR3: ASSETSGLKTDTQY
V: TRBV7-2; D: NA; J: TRBJ2-2; CDR3: ASSPRGPTGELF
V: TRBV13; D: TRBD1; J: TRBJ2-7; CDR3: ASSLRVRTGWYEQY
V: TRBV6-1; D: NA; J: TRBJ2-1; CDR3: ASSRGQEGNEQF
V: TRBV27; D: TRBD2; J: TRBJ2-3; CDR3: ASSPLAAGVTDTQY
V: TRBV7-9; D: NA; J: TRBJ1-3; CDR3: ASSHDGSSGNTIY
V: TRBV6-1; D: TRBD1; J: TRBJ2-1; CDR3: ASTTDRDNEQF
V: TRBV5-1; D: NA; J: TRBJ1-3; CDR3: ASSEGSGNTIY
V: TRBV6-5; D: NA; J: TRBJ2-1; CDR3: ASSPLGHNLNEQF
V: TRBV28; D: NA; J: TRBJ1-2; CDR3: ASGSMSDYNYGYT
V: TRBV18; D: TRBD1; J: TRBJ1-4; CDR3: ASSPRTGENEKLF
V: TRBV19; D: NA; J: TRBJ1-3; CDR3: ASSSGRNSGNTIY
V: TRBV7-9; D: NA; J: TRBJ1-6; CDR3: ASSLGGERSPLH
V: TRBV4-2; D: TRBD1; J: TRBJ1-1; CDR3: ASSQDPGDSLEAF
V: TRBV6-5; D: TRBD2; J: TRBJ2-1; CDR3: ASSAGLAGPNEQF
V: TRBV5-6; D: TRBD2; J: TRBJ2-5; CDR3: ASSPLEAGGQETQY
V: TRBV19; D: TRBD1; J: TRBJ1-5; CDR3: ATRRDRGSFDLGQPQH
V: TRBV19; D: TRBD1; J: TRBJ1-1; CDR3: ASRNPPGQGYPFTEAF